This TCR beta chain derives from a study of blood T cell repertoires in COVID-19. Study overall: Acute and convalescent COVID-19 specimens originated in the United States, Italy and Spain. PBMCs, B-cell-depleted T cells, or T cells provided the cDNA or gDNA that made up the material.

Original analysis: From reference gene primer amplification, estimates of nucleated cell counts were derived. Method: immunoSEQ multiplex PCR; TCRdb's copy keeps in-frame clones and lacks some. V and J calls plus clone size are reproduced from that table; the DNA served to infer D and trimming. This sample has about 87,000 clones, with approximately 86% found just once. CDR1 is KGHDR and CDR2 is SFDVKD in the germline V gene. The CDR3 totals 17 residues. Trimming stripped 4 bases from V and 5 bases from J, with 20 bases between. This clone was seen only once. The receptor's source is a middle-aged man with acute or convalescent COVID-19. Sequences were obtained from peripheral blood. The rearrangement joins TRBV24-1 to TRBJ2-1; D is unresolved. The CDR3 nucleotides are TGTGCCACCAGTGACACCCCTGGAGCGAAACATCACAATGAGCAGTTCTTC. Translated: CATSDTPGAKHHNEQFF.